Below, 28 T cell receptor beta chains from the same sample are listed, as sequenced in a study of T cell changes during pregnancy in multiple sclerosis. TCRdb's copy holds only in-frame clones and misses some; the assay was immunoSEQ multiplex PCR. The table shows some 99,000 clones, with about 90% occurring only once. The starting material was peripheral blood, obtained after pregnancy. The source is a female donor in good health, enrolled as a control in a pregnancy study.

J is TRBJ1-4 and V is TRBV7-9; weak D call: TRBD1 (5 bases). This CDR3 is 15 amino acids long. The V gene lost 5 bases and the J gene lost 5 bases, with 15 bases spanning the gap. The germline CDR1 and CDR2 sequences are SEHNR and FQNEAQ (reference sequence). This chain's CDR3 is CASSRSEGINEKLFF. CDR3 DNA sequence: TGTGCCAGCAGCCGTTCGGAGGGGATAAATGAAAAACTGTTTTTT.

This chain links TRBV6-5 with TRBJ2-3, with D perhaps TRBD2 (6 bases). Looked up from germline, CDR1 is MNHEY and CDR2 is SVGAGI. V was cut by 6 bases and J by 0 bases, with 7 bases left in between. The CDR3 has 13 residues. CDR3 amino acids: CASRGTSTDTQYF. The CDR3 DNA reads as TGTGCCAGCAGAGGGACTAGCACAGATACGCAGTATTTT.

The chain couples TRBV5-1 to TRBJ1-3, with D possibly matching TRBD1 (6 bases). V dropped 4 bases and J dropped 8 bases, with 19 bases sitting between them. The germline V gene encodes CDR1 SGHRS and CDR2 YFSETQ. The CDR3 is made up of 15 amino acids. DNA of the CDR3: TGCGCCAGCAGCCCATTACCAGGGGCCGGGGACACCATATATTTT. This sequence encodes CASSPLPGAGDTIYF.

The rearrangement links TRBV10-3 to TRBJ2-5; tentatively, D is TRBD2 (6 bases). This CDR3 comprises 17 residues. Germline V gene lookup returns CDR1 ENHRY and CDR2 SYGVKD. V lost 0 bases and J lost 4, with 18 bases in between. In DNA form, the CDR3 reads TGTGCCATCAGTGAGTCCCGACTAGGGCGACGGGGAGAGACCCAGTACTTC. Protein product: CAISESRLGRRGETQYF.

The chain couples TRBV6-6 to TRBJ2-7; 10 bases agree with TRBD2. Germline loops: CDR1 MNHNY, CDR2 SVGAGI (reference sequence). There are 16 residues in the CDR3. V lost 2 bases to trimming and J lost 3 bases; unmatched junction nucleotides: 7. The CDR3 DNA follows: TGTGCCAGCAGTTACACCCCTAGCGGGGGAAGCTACGAGCAGTACTTC. Its protein product is CASSYTPSGGSYEQYF.

V and J are TRBV6-1 and TRBJ2-2; a weak D match, TRBD2 (5 bases). V dropped 6 bases and J dropped 5 bases, with 13 bases sitting between them. This CDR3 is built from 14 residues. In germline, CDR1 is MNHNS, CDR2 SASEGT. Written as DNA, the CDR3 is TGTGCCAGCAGCACCAGCGGAGGAACCGGGGAGCTGTTTTTT. This gives the protein CASSTSGGTGELFF.

In its sample, this clone was seen once. This chain uses TRBV5-8 with TRBJ1-5; tentative D call: TRBD1 (5 bases). CDR1 is SGHTS, CDR2 YDEGEE, per germline. The V end lost 7 bases, the J end lost 4 bases, and 12 bases lay between the germline ends. The CDR3 contains 13 residues. The CDR3: CASAGRDNQPQHF. Here the CDR3 DNA reads TGTGCCAGCGCCGGCAGGGATAATCAGCCCCAGCATTTT. The entire variable domain, with the rest obtained from reference TRBV5-8 and TRBJ1-5, is as follows: EAGVTQSPTHLIKTRGQQATLRCSPISGHTSVYWYQQALGLGLQFLLWYDEGEERNRGNFPPRFSGRQFPNYSSELNVNALELEDSALYLCASAGRDNQPQHFGDGTRLSIL.

This rearrangement joins TRBV7-9 to TRBJ2-7; D call uncertain. Germline V gene lookup returns CDR1 SEHNR and CDR2 FQNEAQ (reference sequence). The germline V and J ends were trimmed by 6 bases and 3 bases, with 18 bases remaining between them. This CDR3 contains 15 residues. CDR3 protein: CASSRMAARVYEQYF. The CDR3 DNA sequence: TGTGCCAGCAGTCGTATGGCGGCCCGTGTCTACGAGCAGTACTTC.

In its sample, this clone was seen once. This chain connects TRBV29-1 to TRBJ2-3; no reliable D call. Germline CDR1 and CDR2: SQVTM and ANQGSEA. V lost 4 bases and J lost 8, with 16 bases in between. The CDR3 is made up of 13 amino acids. The CDR3 DNA sequence: TGCAGCGTTGTAAAGCCTCCCTCCGGTACGCAGTATTTT. Its translation is CSVVKPPSGTQYF.

The V and J genes are TRBV10-3 and TRBJ1-2; TRBD1 is a possible D gene (5 bases). This CDR3 spans 14 amino acids. Germline CDR1 is ENHRY and CDR2 is SYGVKD. Trimming took 3 bases from V and 4 from J, leaving 12 bases between them. In nucleotides, the CDR3 is TGTGCCATCAGTGACAGGGAAAAAATCTATGGCTACACCTTC. It is translated as CAISDREKIYGYTF.

The chain links TRBV6-5 to TRBJ2-5; 8 positions agree with TRBD2. CDR3 length: 14 amino acids. Germline trimming cut 6 bases from V and 1 base from J; bases unmatched to any gene: 4. Germline CDR1 MNHEY, CDR2 SVGAGI. The DNA for the CDR3 is TGTGCCAGCAGAGTAGCGGGGCGCCAAGAGACCCAGTACTTC. As protein: CASRVAGRQETQYF.

The chain employs TRBV5-5 and TRBJ1-1, with unresolved D. The V end lost 0 bases, the J end lost 8 bases, and 11 bases lay between the germline ends. This CDR3 contains 13 residues. The V gene's germline CDR1 is SGHKS and CDR2 YYEKEE (reference sequence). As DNA, the CDR3 is TGTGCCAGCAGCTTGGCGTTTGGGGAGGAAGCTTTCTTT. Translation gives CASSLAFGEEAFF.

This clone was picked up one time. The chain uses TRBV6-1 and TRBJ1-1; 8 bases are a match to TRBD1. CDR3 length: 12 residues. The trim removed 7 bases at V and 6 bases at J, leaving 4 bases unmatched. Per germline, CDR1 MNHNS and CDR2 SASEGT. CDR3 coding DNA: TGTGCCAGCACCCGACAGGGGCCTGAAGCTTTCTTT. Translation gives CASTRQGPEAFF.

The chain recombines TRBV5-8 with TRBJ1-2, with TRBD1 matching over 10 bases. Trimming cost V 9 bases and J 5 bases; bases outside gene matches: 10. This CDR3 is built from 14 residues. From germline, CDR1 is SGHTS and CDR2 YDEGEE. The CDR3 sequence is CATNKRDRGYGYTF. CDR3 bases: TGTGCCACCAATAAAAGGGACAGGGGATATGGCTACACCTTC.

The chain combines TRBV2 with TRBJ2-5, with 8 bases aligning to TRBD1. The J call may be mistaken, given a closer DNA end match to TRBJ2-7. This CDR3 is built from 14 residues. Germline V gene lookup returns CDR1 SNHLY and CDR2 FYNNEI. CDR3 sequence reads: CASRTGTGPYEQYF. DNA for the CDR3: TGTGCCAGCAGAACCGGGACAGGCCCCTACGAGCAGTACTTC.

V gene TRBV7-6 combines with J gene TRBJ2-7; 7 nucleotides match TRBD2. The CDR3 sequence is 13 residues long. The V gene's germline CDR1 is SGHVS and CDR2 FNYEAQ. Trimming took 3 bases from V and 6 from J; bases not matched to a gene: 5. The CDR3 protein is CASSLTSTVEQYF. In nucleotides, the CDR3 is TGTGCCAGCAGCTTGACTAGCACGGTCGAGCAGTACTTC.

This clone was picked up a small number of times. The chain links TRBV7-2 to TRBJ1-1; D gene uncertain. Per the germline V gene, CDR1 is SGHTA and CDR2 is FQGNSA. There are 13 residues in the CDR3. Trimming took off 1 base at V and 5 bases at J, with 8 bases between the two ends. The CDR3 protein is CASSLESWTEAFF. The CDR3, as DNA: TGTGCCAGCAGCTTAGAGAGTTGGACTGAAGCTTTCTTT.

J is TRBJ2-7 and V is TRBV7-2, with TRBD1 identical over 10 bases. V gave up 7 bases and J gave up 3 bases; unmatched junction bases: 9. In germline, CDR1 is SGHTA, CDR2 FQGNSA. The CDR3 is 15 amino acids. The CDR3 protein is CASKSGTGASYEQYF. CDR3 nucleotides: TGTGCCAGCAAATCCGGGACAGGGGCTAGCTACGAGCAGTACTTC.

Here the CDR3 reads CASSPGGYGYTF. Here the CDR3 DNA reads TGTGCCAGCAGCCCGGGAGGCTATGGCTACACCTTC. The chain joins TRBV11-2 to TRBJ1-2, with unresolved D. The CDR3 runs 12 residues. Germline V gives CDR1 SGHAT, CDR2 FQNNGV. V was trimmed by 5 bases and J by 4 bases, leaving 8 bases between them.

V is TRBV7-8 and J is TRBJ2-7; D might be TRBD2 (6 bases). Trimming pared 5 bases from V and 2 bases from J, leaving 10 bases between. This CDR3 region has 13 residues. Looked up from germline, CDR1 is SGHVS and CDR2 is FQNEAQ. DNA of the CDR3: TGTGCCAGCAGCATCGGGAGAGCCTACGAGCAGTACTTC. Translated: CASSIGRAYEQYF.

This chain connects TRBV7-3 to TRBJ2-2; 7 bases are shared with TRBD1. CDR3 length: 13 amino acids. V gave up 5 bases and J gave up 7 bases; unmatched junction bases: 4. Germline V gives CDR1 SGHTA, CDR2 FQGTGA. CDR3 sequence: CASSDREFGELFF. In nucleotides, the CDR3 is TGTGCCAGCAGCGACAGGGAATTCGGGGAGCTGTTTTTT.

The chain is built from TRBV6-1 and TRBJ2-3; 8 bases agree with TRBD1. There are 15 residues in the CDR3. V dropped 4 bases and J dropped 6; count of bases not matched to a gene: 9. Per the germline V gene, CDR1 is MNHNS and CDR2 is SASEGT. CDR3 sequence (DNA): TGTGCCAGCAGTGGGACAGGGTCTAGCTCGGATACGCAGTATTTT. Translation: CASSGTGSSSDTQYF.

This clone has just one count. The chain couples TRBV19 to TRBJ1-1, with D possibly matching TRBD1 (6 bases). The CDR3 extends over 13 amino acids. The germline V and J ends were trimmed by 9 bases and 3 bases, with 14 bases remaining between them. Germline-derived CDR1 and CDR2 are LNHDA and SQIVND (reference sequence). The CDR3 protein is CASSDSFYTEAFF. DNA for the CDR3: TGTGCCAGCTCGGACAGTTTCTACACTGAAGCTTTCTTT.

The gene calls are TRBV18 and TRBJ2-2; 14 nucleotides match TRBD2. The germline gives CDR1 KGHSH, CDR2 LQKENI. V lost 5 bases, J lost 4 bases, and 3 bases stayed unmatched. The CDR3 totals 16 residues. In DNA, the CDR3 is TGTGCCAGCTCAGGGGGACTAGCGGGAGTCACCGGGGAGCTGTTTTTT. Amino acids: CASSGGLAGVTGELFF.

The gene calls are TRBV19 and TRBJ2-7, with D maybe TRBD2 (6 bases). The CDR3 contains 15 residues. CDR1 and CDR2 from the germline V gene are LNHDA and SQIVND (reference sequence). Trimming left V 3 bases short and J 2 bases short, with 14 bases between. This chain's CDR3 is CASSMSSGVPYEQYF. In DNA form, the CDR3 reads TGTGCCAGTAGTATGAGTAGCGGAGTCCCCTACGAGCAGTACTTC. The full variable domain, rest sourced from reference TRBV19 and TRBJ2-7, is DGGITQSPKYLFRKEGQNVTLSCEQNLNHDAMYWYRQDPGQGLRLIYYSQIVNDFQKGDIAEGYSVSREKKESFPLTVTSAQKNPTAFYLCASSMSSGVPYEQYFGPGTRLTVT.

The chain links TRBV7-3 to TRBJ2-2; D perhaps matches TRBD1 (5 bases). Per germline, CDR1 SGHTA and CDR2 FQGTGA. The CDR3 has 14 residues. Trimming pared 6 bases from V and 5 bases from J, leaving 13 bases between. This chain's CDR3 is CASRWGVGTGELFF. In DNA form, the CDR3 reads TGTGCCAGCAGATGGGGCGTGGGGACCGGGGAGCTGTTTTTT.

V is TRBV7-9 and J is TRBJ1-1, with D uncertain. The V end lost 5 bases, the J end lost 3 bases, and 13 bases lay between the germline ends. This CDR3 has 14 amino acids. Per the germline V gene, CDR1 is SEHNR and CDR2 is FQNEAQ (reference sequence). The CDR3 DNA reads TGTGCCAGCAGCGCGCCGGCGGCGGACACTGAAGCTTTCTTT. It is translated as CASSAPAADTEAFF.

This chain connects TRBV11-2 to TRBJ2-7, with 10 bases aligning to TRBD1. CDR1 and CDR2 (germline): SGHAT, FQNNGV. V lost 1 base and J lost 4; bases outside the gene matches: 4. The CDR3 loop spans 15 amino acids. The CDR3 region is CASSLVGTGVYEQYF. The CDR3, as DNA: TGTGCCAGCAGCTTAGTTGGGACAGGGGTTTACGAGCAGTACTTC.